This T cell receptor beta chain was found in a study of blood T cell repertoires in COVID-19. Germline lookup yields CDR1 SGHRS and CDR2 YFSETQ. The length of the CDR3 is 12 residues. The V end was cut by 0 bases, the J end by 7 bases, with 8 bases between. Generated by immunoSEQ multiplex PCR, the TCRdb table keeps only in-frame clones and is missing some. The table has around 260,000 clones, around 83% seen once. The receptor was isolated from a man between 18 and 29 years old with active or convalescent COVID-19. The sample was peripheral blood. The chain uses TRBV5-1 and TRBJ2-7; D call uncertain. The CDR3 region is CASSLDHGEQYF. CDR3 nucleotides: TGCGCCAGCAGCTTGGATCACGGGGAGCAGTACTTC. Together with reference TRBV5-1 and TRBJ2-7, the CDR3 gives the full variable domain: KAGVTQTPRYLIKTRGQQVTLSCSPISGHRSVSWYQQTPGQGLQFLFEYFSETQRNKGNFPGRFSGRQFSNSRSEMNVSTLELGDSALYLCASSLDHGEQYFGPGTRLTVT.